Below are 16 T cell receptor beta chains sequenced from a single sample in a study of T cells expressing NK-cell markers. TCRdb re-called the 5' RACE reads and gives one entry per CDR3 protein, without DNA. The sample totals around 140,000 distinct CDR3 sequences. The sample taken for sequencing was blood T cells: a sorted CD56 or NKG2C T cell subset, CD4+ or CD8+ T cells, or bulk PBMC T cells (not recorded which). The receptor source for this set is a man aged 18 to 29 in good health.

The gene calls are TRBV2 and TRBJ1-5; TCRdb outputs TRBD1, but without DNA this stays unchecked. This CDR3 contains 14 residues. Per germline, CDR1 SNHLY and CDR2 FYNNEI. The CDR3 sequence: CASSEMGRDQPQHF. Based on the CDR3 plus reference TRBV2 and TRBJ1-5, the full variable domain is EPEVTQTPSHQVTQMGQEVILRCVPISNHLYFYWYRQILGQKVEFLVSFYNNEISEKSEIFDDQFSVERPDGSNFTLKIRSTKLEDSAMYFCASSEMGRDQPQHFGDGTRLSIL.

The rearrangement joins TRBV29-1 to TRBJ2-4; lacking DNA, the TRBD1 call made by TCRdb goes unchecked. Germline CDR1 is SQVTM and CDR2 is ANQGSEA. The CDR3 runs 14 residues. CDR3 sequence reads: CSVTGIPAKNIQYF.

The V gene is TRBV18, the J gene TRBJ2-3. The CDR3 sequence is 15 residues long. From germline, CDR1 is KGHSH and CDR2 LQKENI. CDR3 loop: CASSPYATNPDTQYF. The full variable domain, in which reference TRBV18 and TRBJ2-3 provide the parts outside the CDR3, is NAGVMQNPRHLVRRRGQEARLRCSPMKGHSHVYWYRQLPEEGLKFMVYLQKENIIDESGMPKERFSAEFPKEGPSILRIQQVVRGDSAAYFCASSPYATNPDTQYFGPGTRLTVL.

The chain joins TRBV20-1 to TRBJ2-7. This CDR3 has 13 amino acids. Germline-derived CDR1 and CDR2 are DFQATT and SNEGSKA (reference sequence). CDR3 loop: CSASDGVTYEQYF.

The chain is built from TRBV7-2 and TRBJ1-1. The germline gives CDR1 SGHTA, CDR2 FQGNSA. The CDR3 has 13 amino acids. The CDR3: CASSFFRNTEAFF.

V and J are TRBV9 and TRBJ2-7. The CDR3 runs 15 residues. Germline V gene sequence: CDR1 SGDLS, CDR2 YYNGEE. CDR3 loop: CASSVEDAGYYEQYF.

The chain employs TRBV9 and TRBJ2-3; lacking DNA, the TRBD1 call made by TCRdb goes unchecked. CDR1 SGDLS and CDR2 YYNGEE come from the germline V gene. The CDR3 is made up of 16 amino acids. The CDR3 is CASSFTGAVFPDTQYF.

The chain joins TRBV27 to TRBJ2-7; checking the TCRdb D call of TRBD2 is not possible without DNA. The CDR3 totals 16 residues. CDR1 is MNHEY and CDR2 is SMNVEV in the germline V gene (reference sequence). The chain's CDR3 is CASSPLAGGPLDEQYF.

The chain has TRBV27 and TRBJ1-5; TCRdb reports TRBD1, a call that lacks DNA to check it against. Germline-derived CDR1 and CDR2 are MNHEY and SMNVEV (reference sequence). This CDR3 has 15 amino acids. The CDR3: CASSSPRDSNQPQHF.

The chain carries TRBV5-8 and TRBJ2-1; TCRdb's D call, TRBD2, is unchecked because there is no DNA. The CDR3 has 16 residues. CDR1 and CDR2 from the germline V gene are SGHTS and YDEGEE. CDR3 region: CASSKTPGLATYEQFF.

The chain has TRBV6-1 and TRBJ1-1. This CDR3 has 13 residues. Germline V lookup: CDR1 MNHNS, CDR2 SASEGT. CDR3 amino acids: CASRTTTNTEAFF.

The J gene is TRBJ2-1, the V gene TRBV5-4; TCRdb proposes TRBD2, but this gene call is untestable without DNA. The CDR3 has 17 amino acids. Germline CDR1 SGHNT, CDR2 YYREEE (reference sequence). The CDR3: CASSTTSGRGLYNEQFF.

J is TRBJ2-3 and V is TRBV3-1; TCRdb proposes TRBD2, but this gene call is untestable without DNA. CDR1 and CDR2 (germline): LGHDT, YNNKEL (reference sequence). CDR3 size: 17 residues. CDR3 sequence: CASSPILAGMSTDTQYF.

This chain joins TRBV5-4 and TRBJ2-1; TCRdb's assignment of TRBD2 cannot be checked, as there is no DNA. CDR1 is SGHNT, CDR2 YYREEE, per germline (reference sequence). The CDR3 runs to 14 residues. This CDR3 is CASSALAGENEQFF. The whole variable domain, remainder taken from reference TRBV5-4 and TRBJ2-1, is ETGVTQSPTHLIKTRGQQVTLRCSSQSGHNTVSWYQQALGQGPQFIFQYYREEENGRGNFPPRFSGLQFPNYSSELNVNALELDDSALYLCASSALAGENEQFFGPGTRLTVL.

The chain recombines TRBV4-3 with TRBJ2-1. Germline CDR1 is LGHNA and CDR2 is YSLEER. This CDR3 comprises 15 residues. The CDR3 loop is CASSQDVAFHNEQFF.

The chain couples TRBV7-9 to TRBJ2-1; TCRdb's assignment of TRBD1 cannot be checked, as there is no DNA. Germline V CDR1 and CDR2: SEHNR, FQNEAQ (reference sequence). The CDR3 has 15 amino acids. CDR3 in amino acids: CASSHRGLGSNEQFF.